The 6 T cell receptor beta chains reported below all come from one sample, sequenced in a study of cytomegalovirus exposure and HLA in healthy donors. Primers for the PCR totalled 60 Vbeta and 13 Jbeta. Profiled with immunoSEQ multiplex PCR; TCRdb holds only in-frame clones, not every one. The sample contains over 100,000 clones, around 8.5% of which appear only once. The specimen was PBMCs. All receptors derive from a man in his forties in good health and CMV-seronegative.

This clone was seen more than once but under ten times. The chain links TRBV19 to TRBJ2-1, with TRBD2 identical over 7 bases. Germline lookup yields CDR1 LNHDA and CDR2 SQIVND (reference sequence). The CDR3 totals 16 residues. J lost 9 bases, V lost 0 bases, and 11 bases had no gene match. CDR3 coding DNA: TGTGCCAGTAGTATAGATGGAGGAGCGGGGAGCGGTGAGCAGTTCTTC. It codes for CASSIDGGAGSGEQFF.

This clone was seen more than once but under ten times. This chain uses TRBV7-6 with TRBJ1-2; 8 nucleotides align to TRBD1. The CDR3 covers 16 residues. V lost 6 bases to trimming and J lost 3 bases; unmatched junction nucleotides: 12. Germline assignment: CDR1 SGHVS and CDR2 FNYEAQ. The CDR3 is CASSLIPGTGDYGYTF. CDR3 in DNA: TGTGCCAGCAGTCTAATTCCCGGGACAGGAGACTATGGCTACACCTTC.

This clone occurred a few times. V gene TRBV6-1 combines with J gene TRBJ2-7, with 7 bases aligning to TRBD1. CDR1 MNHNS and CDR2 SASEGT come from the germline V gene. This CDR3 is 14 amino acids long. V was pared by 3 bases and J by 5 bases, with 7 bases of the junction left unmatched. The CDR3 DNA follows: TGTGCCAGCAGTGAGACAGGGCTACTCGACGAGCAGTACTTC. Amino acids: CASSETGLLDEQYF.

The chain joins TRBV7-9 to TRBJ2-7; the D is unclear. Germline V CDR1 and CDR2: SEHNR, FQNEAQ (reference sequence). This CDR3 spans 12 amino acids. V was clipped by 3 bases and J by 3 bases, with 6 bases between them. The CDR3 coding sequence is TGTGCCAGCAGCTTTGGCCTCTACGAGCAGTACTTC. Translated: CASSFGLYEQYF.

There are a few counts of this clone. The chain has TRBV5-6 and TRBJ2-7; 7 bases are a match to TRBD2. Per germline, CDR1 SGHDT and CDR2 YYEEEE. The CDR3 covers 13 residues. Losses at the gene ends were 6 bases for V and 1 base for J; bases not matched to a gene: 4. CDR3 bases: TGTGCCAGCACGGGCGGGGGTTCCTACGAGCAGTACTTC. This encodes CASTGGGSYEQYF.

This chain connects TRBV15 to TRBJ2-2, with D perhaps matching TRBD1 (5 bases). The V and J ends lost 0 bases and 7 bases respectively, with 12 bases between them. CDR1 is LNHNV, CDR2 YYDKDF, per germline (reference sequence). The length of the CDR3 is 15 residues. For the CDR3, the DNA is TGTGCCACCAGCAGAGATCGTCAGGGTAGCGGGGAGCTGTTTTTT. Amino acid sequence: CATSRDRQGSGELFF. The whole variable domain, remainder taken from reference TRBV15 and TRBJ2-2, is DAMVIQNPRYQVTQFGKPVTLSCSQTLNHNVMYWYQQKSSQAPKLLFHYYDKDFNNEADTPDNFQSRRPNTSFCFLDIRSPGLGDTAMYLCATSRDRQGSGELFFGEGSRLTVL.